These T cell receptor beta chains were read from a single sample in a study of neurological immune-mediated disorders. From the 5' RACE reads, TCRdb called clonotypes with MiXCR, one entry per CDR3 protein. The data contain tens of thousands of distinct CDR3 sequences, approximately 17% of them singletons. Sequencing used PBMCs. The receptors come from a woman aged 35 to 49 in good health. Both conserved end residues are part of each CDR3. The order of the fields is V gene, clone size, J gene, D gene, CDR3 protein, CDR3 DNA. The D gene is left open where the match is weak. Clone size is not always given. Where it is, it says once, few, many or a class for expanded clones.

v_call: TRBV24-1
clone_size: NA
j_call: TRBJ2-1
d_call: TRBD2
cdr3_aa: CATSDSSGKTCYEQFF
cdr3_nt: TGTGCCACCAGTGATTCTAGCGGGAAAACCTGCTATGAGCAGTTCTTC

v_call: TRBV5-1
clone_size: many
j_call: TRBJ1-4
d_call: NA
cdr3_aa: CASSLAMGGAEKLFF
cdr3_nt: TGCGCCAGCAGCTTGGCCATGGGAGGAGCAGAAAAACTGTTTTTT

v_call: TRBV5-1
clone_size: many
j_call: TRBJ1-4
d_call: NA
cdr3_aa: CASSLGPAGEKLFF
cdr3_nt: TGCGCCAGCAGCTTGGGGCCCGCCGGTGAAAAACTGTTTTTT

v_call: TRBV7-9
clone_size: many
j_call: TRBJ2-1
d_call: TRBD2
cdr3_aa: CASSPPGAGGYNEQFF
cdr3_nt: TGTGCCAGCAGCCCACCGGGAGCGGGGGGTTACAATGAGCAGTTCTTC

v_call: TRBV4-2
clone_size: many
j_call: TRBJ2-7
d_call: NA
cdr3_aa: CASSQETASDYYEQYF
cdr3_nt: TGTGCCAGCAGCCAAGAAACAGCTAGCGACTACTACGAGCAGTACTTC

v_call: TRBV15
clone_size: many
j_call: TRBJ2-5
d_call: TRBD2
cdr3_aa: CATSVPRSGGDQETQYF
cdr3_nt: TGTGCCACCAGCGTTCCCCGGAGCGGGGGGGACCAAGAGACCCAGTACTTC

v_call: TRBV7-2
clone_size: many
j_call: TRBJ2-3
d_call: NA
cdr3_aa: CASSLLVSTDTQYF
cdr3_nt: TGTGCCAGCAGCTTACTAGTTAGCACAGATACGCAGTATTTT

v_call: TRBV7-2
clone_size: many
j_call: TRBJ2-2
d_call: NA
cdr3_aa: CASSYSGSTGELFF
cdr3_nt: TGTGCCAGCAGTTATAGCGGAAGCACCGGGGAGCTGTTTTTT

v_call: TRBV12-3/TRBV12-4
clone_size: many
j_call: TRBJ1-2
d_call: NA
cdr3_aa: CASSDPRINYGYTF
cdr3_nt: TGTGCCAGCAGTGACCCCAGGATTAACTATGGCTACACCTTC

v_call: TRBV12-3/TRBV12-4
clone_size: many
j_call: TRBJ2-1
d_call: NA
cdr3_aa: CASSLIGLSSYNEQFF
cdr3_nt: TGTGCCAGCAGTTTAATAGGGCTGAGCTCCTACAATGAGCAGTTCTTC

v_call: TRBV28
clone_size: many
j_call: TRBJ2-1
d_call: TRBD2
cdr3_aa: CASSFGSGGDGNEQFF
cdr3_nt: TGTGCCAGCAGTTTTGGTAGCGGGGGGGACGGAAATGAGCAGTTCTTC

v_call: TRBV20-1
clone_size: many
j_call: TRBJ1-1
d_call: NA
cdr3_aa: CSATYAASTPEAFF
cdr3_nt: TGCAGTGCTACCTACGCGGCTTCCACTCCTGAAGCTTTCTTT

v_call: TRBV10-3
clone_size: many
j_call: TRBJ2-3
d_call: TRBD2
cdr3_aa: CAIGGTSGVGGSSTDTQYF
cdr3_nt: TGTGCCATCGGAGGGACTAGCGGGGTTGGTGGTTCTAGCACAGATACGCAGTATTTT

v_call: TRBV2
clone_size: many
j_call: TRBJ2-4
d_call: NA
cdr3_aa: CASSAPSGHQNIQYF
cdr3_nt: TGTGCCAGCAGTGCCCCTTCGGGACATCAAAACATTCAGTACTTC

v_call: TRBV5-1
clone_size: many
j_call: TRBJ2-3
d_call: NA
cdr3_aa: CASSLDAGDGRTDTQYF
cdr3_nt: TGCGCCAGCAGCTTGGACGCCGGGGACGGACGCACAGATACGCAGTATTTT

v_call: TRBV5-6
clone_size: many
j_call: TRBJ2-7
d_call: TRBD2
cdr3_aa: CASSFQREGVYEQYF
cdr3_nt: TGTGCCAGCAGCTTTCAACGGGAGGGGGTCTACGAGCAGTACTTC

v_call: TRBV20-1
clone_size: many
j_call: TRBJ2-1
d_call: NA
cdr3_aa: CSGGRRSYNEQFF
cdr3_nt: TGCAGTGGAGGCCGTCGCTCCTACAATGAGCAGTTCTTC

v_call: TRBV7-3
clone_size: many
j_call: TRBJ2-1
d_call: NA
cdr3_aa: CASSLSGGLHEQFF
cdr3_nt: TGTGCCAGCAGCTTAAGTGGGGGACTCCATGAGCAGTTCTTC

v_call: TRBV6-5
clone_size: many
j_call: TRBJ1-1
d_call: TRBD1
cdr3_aa: CASRTGAANTEAFF
cdr3_nt: TGTGCCAGCAGGACAGGGGCGGCGAACACTGAAGCTTTCTTT

v_call: TRBV7-2
clone_size: many
j_call: TRBJ1-5
d_call: NA
cdr3_aa: CASSFGGSHSNQPQHF
cdr3_nt: TGTGCCAGCAGCTTCGGTGGCAGCCATAGCAATCAGCCCCAGCATTTT

v_call: TRBV11-3
clone_size: many
j_call: TRBJ2-1
d_call: TRBD2
cdr3_aa: CASNDGGGNEQFF
cdr3_nt: TGTGCCAGCAATGACGGGGGGGGTAATGAGCAGTTCTTC

v_call: TRBV6-6
clone_size: many
j_call: TRBJ2-3
d_call: NA
cdr3_aa: CASSSFYTQYF
cdr3_nt: TGTGCCAGCAGTTCGTTTTATACGCAGTATTTT

v_call: TRBV20-1
clone_size: many
j_call: TRBJ2-3
d_call: TRBD2
cdr3_aa: CSAAGPRLAENTDTQYF
cdr3_nt: TGCAGTGCTGCGGGTCCCCGACTAGCGGAAAACACAGATACGCAGTATTTT

v_call: TRBV10-3
clone_size: NA
j_call: TRBJ2-6
d_call: NA
cdr3_aa: CAISDPNIGGANVLTF
cdr3_nt: TGTGCCATCAGTGACCCGAATATAGGTGGGGCCAACGTCCTGACTTTC

v_call: TRBV20-1
clone_size: many
j_call: TRBJ2-3
d_call: NA
cdr3_aa: CSASADPSTDTQYF
cdr3_nt: TGCAGTGCTAGTGCGGACCCCAGCACAGATACGCAGTATTTT

v_call: TRBV5-1
clone_size: many
j_call: TRBJ2-7
d_call: TRBD1
cdr3_aa: CASSATPGQSAYEQYF
cdr3_nt: TGCGCCAGCAGCGCAACACCGGGACAGTCCGCCTACGAGCAGTACTTC

v_call: TRBV12-3/TRBV12-4
clone_size: many
j_call: TRBJ2-5
d_call: NA
cdr3_aa: CASSLGAAKTQYF
cdr3_nt: TGTGCCAGCAGTTTGGGGGCCGCGAAGACCCAGTACTTC

v_call: TRBV9
clone_size: many
j_call: TRBJ1-2
d_call: NA
cdr3_aa: CASSVGGRDYGYTF
cdr3_nt: TGTGCCAGCAGCGTAGGCGGCAGAGATTATGGCTACACCTTC

v_call: TRBV15
clone_size: many
j_call: TRBJ2-1
d_call: NA
cdr3_aa: CATSREEVFSSYNEQFF
cdr3_nt: TGTGCCACCAGCAGAGAAGAGGTATTTAGCTCCTACAATGAGCAGTTCTTC

v_call: TRBV6-6
clone_size: many
j_call: TRBJ2-3
d_call: NA
cdr3_aa: CASRKPDTDTQYF
cdr3_nt: TGTGCCAGCAGAAAACCAGACACAGATACGCAGTATTTT

v_call: TRBV20-1
clone_size: many
j_call: TRBJ2-5
d_call: NA
cdr3_aa: CSARVGTVGLQETQYF
cdr3_nt: TGCAGTGCTAGGGTCGGCACAGTGGGACTCCAAGAGACCCAGTACTTC

v_call: TRBV12-3/TRBV12-4
clone_size: many
j_call: TRBJ2-3
d_call: TRBD1
cdr3_aa: CASSFETGGTDTQYF
cdr3_nt: TGTGCCAGCAGTTTCGAGACAGGGGGCACAGATACGCAGTATTTT

v_call: TRBV4-3
clone_size: many
j_call: TRBJ2-7
d_call: NA
cdr3_aa: CASSQDRGSSYEQYF
cdr3_nt: TGCGCCAGCAGCCAAGATCGGGGGAGCTCCTACGAGCAGTACTTC

v_call: TRBV19
clone_size: NA
j_call: TRBJ1-1
d_call: NA
cdr3_aa: CASSIDPRGPTEAFF
cdr3_nt: TGTGCCAGTAGTATAGACCCGAGAGGGCCCACTGAAGCTTTCTTT

v_call: TRBV20-1
clone_size: many
j_call: TRBJ2-1
d_call: TRBD2
cdr3_aa: CSARDLSPGLADNEQFF
cdr3_nt: TGCAGTGCTAGAGACCTCTCCCCGGGACTAGCGGACAATGAGCAGTTCTTC

v_call: TRBV12-3/TRBV12-4
clone_size: many
j_call: TRBJ2-2
d_call: NA
cdr3_aa: CASSLLGVDTGELFF
cdr3_nt: TGTGCCAGCAGTTTGTTGGGTGTGGACACCGGGGAGCTGTTTTTT

v_call: TRBV7-2
clone_size: many
j_call: TRBJ2-5
d_call: TRBD2
cdr3_aa: CASSLLPSGGPAYF
cdr3_nt: TGTGCCAGCAGCTTACTCCCTAGCGGGGGCCCCGCCTACTTC

v_call: TRBV6-2/TRBV6-3
clone_size: few
j_call: TRBJ2-1
d_call: NA
cdr3_aa: CASSYSGVNEQFF
cdr3_nt: TGTGCCAGCAGTTACTCAGGGGTCAATGAGCAGTTCTTC

v_call: TRBV4-1
clone_size: once
j_call: TRBJ2-1
d_call: NA
cdr3_aa: CASSQLVWDNEQFF
cdr3_nt: TGCGCCAGCAGCCAACTAGTCTGGGACAATGAGCAGTTCTTC

v_call: TRBV10-3
clone_size: many
j_call: TRBJ2-5
d_call: NA
cdr3_aa: CAIREPGTQETQYF
cdr3_nt: TGTGCCATCAGAGAACCCGGGACCCAAGAGACCCAGTACTTC

v_call: TRBV6-1
clone_size: many
j_call: TRBJ1-1
d_call: TRBD1
cdr3_aa: CASSRDSRNTEAFF
cdr3_nt: TGTGCCAGCAGCCGGGACAGCAGGAACACTGAAGCTTTCTTT

v_call: TRBV2
clone_size: NA
j_call: TRBJ2-1
d_call: NA
cdr3_aa: CASPTSSYNEQFF
cdr3_nt: TGTGCCAGTCCGACTAGCTCCTACAATGAGCAGTTCTTC

v_call: TRBV2
clone_size: many
j_call: TRBJ2-5
d_call: NA
cdr3_aa: CASSDRLETQYF
cdr3_nt: TGTGCCAGCAGTGATCGACTCGAGACCCAGTACTTC

v_call: TRBV11-2
clone_size: many
j_call: TRBJ2-1
d_call: NA
cdr3_aa: CASSSPYNEQFF
cdr3_nt: TGTGCCAGCAGCTCCCCCTACAATGAGCAGTTCTTC

v_call: TRBV7-2
clone_size: many
j_call: TRBJ2-5
d_call: TRBD1
cdr3_aa: CARGDRGQETQYF
cdr3_nt: TGTGCCAGAGGGGACAGGGGGCAAGAGACCCAGTACTTC

v_call: TRBV10-3
clone_size: many
j_call: TRBJ1-5
d_call: NA
cdr3_aa: CAIGPYSNQPQHF
cdr3_nt: TGTGCCATCGGACCATATAGCAATCAGCCCCAGCATTTT

v_call: TRBV11-2
clone_size: many
j_call: TRBJ2-2
d_call: NA
cdr3_aa: CASRSGPSHTGELFF
cdr3_nt: TGTGCCAGCAGATCGGGGCCGAGTCACACCGGGGAGCTGTTTTTT

v_call: TRBV6-1
clone_size: many
j_call: TRBJ1-2
d_call: TRBD1
cdr3_aa: CASSEITTGGARGYTF
cdr3_nt: TGTGCCAGCAGTGAAATTACCACAGGGGGCGCGCGGGGCTACACCTTC

v_call: TRBV6-5
clone_size: many
j_call: TRBJ1-2
d_call: NA
cdr3_aa: CASSYSTGRDYGYTF
cdr3_nt: TGTGCCAGCAGTTACTCGACAGGAAGGGACTATGGCTACACCTTC

v_call: TRBV10-3
clone_size: many
j_call: TRBJ2-3
d_call: NA
cdr3_aa: CAISEGQRGTDTQYF
cdr3_nt: TGTGCCATCAGTGAGGGTCAGCGGGGCACAGATACGCAGTATTTT

v_call: TRBV10-3
clone_size: NA
j_call: TRBJ2-7
d_call: NA
cdr3_aa: CATVTIYEQYF
cdr3_nt: TGTGCCACTGTGACTATCTACGAGCAGTACTTC

v_call: TRBV29-1
clone_size: few
j_call: TRBJ1-1
d_call: NA
cdr3_aa: CSVEEGANTEAFF
cdr3_nt: TGCAGCGTGGAGGAGGGAGCGAACACTGAAGCTTTCTTT

v_call: TRBV3-1
clone_size: many
j_call: TRBJ2-1
d_call: NA
cdr3_aa: CASSQDLKRDEQFF
cdr3_nt: TGTGCCAGCAGCCAAGACCTTAAAAGAGATGAGCAGTTCTTC

v_call: TRBV20-1
clone_size: many
j_call: TRBJ1-3
d_call: NA
cdr3_aa: CSATGISGNTIYF
cdr3_nt: TGCAGTGCTACGGGAATCTCTGGAAACACCATATATTTT

v_call: TRBV7-6
clone_size: many
j_call: TRBJ2-2
d_call: NA
cdr3_aa: CASSLFDTGELFF
cdr3_nt: TGTGCCAGCAGCTTATTCGACACCGGGGAGCTGTTTTTT

v_call: TRBV7-2
clone_size: many
j_call: TRBJ2-1
d_call: TRBD2
cdr3_aa: CASSQTLTSGGPWSSYNEQFF
cdr3_nt: TGTGCCAGCAGCCAAACCCTCACTAGCGGGGGGCCCTGGAGCTCCTACAATGAGCAGTTCTTC

v_call: TRBV20-1
clone_size: many
j_call: TRBJ1-1
d_call: NA
cdr3_aa: CSARDIRGSNTEAFF
cdr3_nt: TGCAGTGCTAGAGATATAAGGGGATCGAACACTGAAGCTTTCTTT